What follows are 18 T cell receptor beta chains derived from one specimen sequenced in a study of cytomegalovirus exposure and HLA in healthy donors. Vbeta (60) and Jbeta (13) primers were used in the PCR. This table comes from immunoSEQ multiplex PCR, and its TCRdb copy is limited to in-frame clones, with some not included. The profile covers more than 85,000 clones, with roughly 76% appearing a single time and 7.7% taken by the ten largest. The specimen was PBMCs. The source of these receptors is a woman between 45 and 60 years old in good health and CMV-seropositive.

The V call is TRBV15, the J call TRBJ2-5; 11 nucleotides line up with TRBD1. From germline, CDR1 is LNHNV and CDR2 YYDKDF (reference sequence). Losses at the gene ends were 3 bases for V and 2 bases for J; bases not matched to a gene: 5. The CDR3 is made up of 16 amino acids. The CDR3 reads CATSRDRGRNQETQYF. CDR3 nucleotides: TGTGCCACCAGCAGGGACAGGGGGCGGAATCAAGAGACCCAGTACTTC.

This chain uses TRBV11-3 with TRBJ2-2, with 9 nucleotides matching TRBD2. Germline lookup yields CDR1 SGHNT and CDR2 YENEEA. The trim removed 1 base at V and 4 bases at J, leaving 4 bases unmatched. This CDR3 contains 16 residues. CDR3 sequence: CASSLVAGDSTGELFF. Written as DNA, the CDR3 is TGTGCCAGCAGCTTAGTAGCGGGGGACAGCACCGGGGAGCTGTTTTTT.

The chain uses TRBV5-4 and TRBJ1-1; 7 bases map to TRBD1. This CDR3 is built from 12 residues. Trimming took 4 bases from V and 11 from J; bases not matched to a gene: 8. The germline V gene encodes CDR1 SGHNT and CDR2 YYREEE (reference sequence). CDR3 loop: CASSPQGGDAFF. The CDR3 nucleotides read TGTGCCAGCAGCCCACAAGGGGGCGACGCTTTCTTT.

The chain employs TRBV1 and TRBJ1-5; TRBD1 is the table's D call and was not checked against the DNA. TRBV1 is a pseudogene segment. This CDR3 has 15 residues. The CDR3 coding sequence is TGCACCAGCCCGCCGGGACAGGGGACTGATCAGCCCCAGCATTTT. Translated, it gives CTSPPGQGTDQPQHF.

The chain recombines TRBV18 with TRBJ1-3, with a weak D call TRBD1 (6 bases). This CDR3 is 14 amino acids long. Germline V gene data show CDR1 as KGHSH and CDR2 as LQKENI. The V end was cut by 2 bases, the J end by 4 bases, with 9 bases between. CDR3 in DNA: TGTGCCAGCTCACCAGGGGGCACAGGAAACACCATATATTTT. Residues: CASSPGGTGNTIYF.

V is TRBV2 and J is TRBJ1-2; a weak D match, TRBD1 (6 bases). This CDR3 contains 14 residues. Trimming removed 2 bases at V and 4 bases at J, with 11 bases between. Germline assignment: CDR1 SNHLY and CDR2 FYNNEI. The CDR3 is CASSESGQSYGYTF. In DNA, the CDR3 is TGTGCCAGCAGTGAATCTGGACAGAGCTATGGCTACACCTTC.

V and J are TRBV2 and TRBJ2-3, with 11 nucleotides matching TRBD2. From germline, CDR1 is SNHLY and CDR2 FYNNEI. This CDR3 is 15 amino acids long. The junction had 8 bases not matched to a gene; V was cut back by 6 bases and J by 6 bases. CDR3 sequence: CASRLAGATRDTQYF. The CDR3 DNA sequence: TGTGCCAGCAGACTAGCGGGGGCCACGAGGGATACGCAGTATTTT. The full variable domain, with the rest looked up from reference TRBV2 and TRBJ2-3, is EPEVTQTPSHQVTQMGQEVILRCVPISNHLYFYWYRQILGQKVEFLVSFYNNEISEKSEIFDDQFSVERPDGSNFTLKIRSTKLEDSAMYFCASRLAGATRDTQYFGPGTRLTVL.

The J gene is TRBJ2-7, the V gene TRBV6-6, with D tentatively TRBD1 (5 bases). There are 12 residues in the CDR3. V lost 6 bases and J 6 bases, leaving 12 bases between the germline ends. Per the germline V gene, CDR1 is MNHNY and CDR2 is SVGAGI (reference sequence). The CDR3 is CASSLQAVEQYF. The CDR3, as DNA: TGTGCCAGCAGCCTACAGGCTGTCGAGCAGTACTTC.

There are a few counts of this clone. The chain couples TRBV2 to TRBJ2-2; a weak D match, TRBD1 (7 bases). Per germline, CDR1 SNHLY and CDR2 FYNNEI. Trimming left V 8 bases short and J 6 bases short, with 16 bases between. This CDR3 region has 14 residues. The DNA of the CDR3 is TGTGCCAGCCGACAGGGAGGATCTCCCGGGGAGCTGTTTTTT. This gives the protein CASRQGGSPGELFF.

The rearrangement joins TRBV19 to TRBJ2-1; TRBD2 is a possible D gene (6 bases). Trimming left V 5 bases short and J 7 bases short, with 30 bases between. The CDR3 sequence is 19 residues long. Germline values: CDR1 LNHDA, CDR2 SQIVND (reference sequence). The CDR3 region is CASSARLVTRGSERNEQFF. CDR3 DNA sequence: TGTGCCAGTAGTGCGCGTCTGGTGACTAGAGGAAGTGAGAGGAATGAGCAGTTCTTC. The whole variable domain, filled in from reference TRBV19 and TRBJ2-1, reads DGGITQSPKYLFRKEGQNVTLSCEQNLNHDAMYWYRQDPGQGLRLIYYSQIVNDFQKGDIAEGYSVSREKKESFPLTVTSAQKNPTAFYLCASSARLVTRGSERNEQFFGPGTRLTVL.

In its sample, this clone was seen a few times. The chain carries TRBV6-6 and TRBJ2-1; 7 bases fit TRBD2. CDR1 is MNHNY and CDR2 is SVGAGI in the germline V gene (reference sequence). With V trimmed by 3 bases and J by 7 bases, 6 bases remained unmatched. The CDR3 loop spans 14 amino acids. CDR3 sequence: CASSYVERGNEQFF. The CDR3 DNA reads TGTGCCAGCAGTTATGTCGAGCGGGGTAATGAGCAGTTCTTC.

The J gene is TRBJ2-3, the V gene TRBV9; no clear D. The ends were cut back, 4 bases at V and 2 bases at J, with 5 bases in the middle. The CDR3 covers 12 residues. Germline-derived CDR1 and CDR2 are SGDLS and YYNGEE. Here the CDR3 DNA reads TGTGCCAGCAGCTACTACACAGATACGCAGTATTTT. This translates into CASSYYTDTQYF.

The V call is TRBV19, the J call TRBJ1-2, with D possibly being TRBD1 (6 bases). The germline gives CDR1 LNHDA, CDR2 SQIVND (reference sequence). Trimming took 5 bases from V and 7 from J, leaving 11 bases between them. The CDR3 has 12 residues. The DNA of the CDR3 is TGTGCCAGTAGTCAAAGGGACACTGGCTACACCTTC. Translating gives CASSQRDTGYTF.

The chain is built from TRBV2 and TRBJ2-5; D uncertain. Germline CDR1 is SNHLY and CDR2 is FYNNEI. Trimming left V 0 bases short and J 7 bases short, with 6 bases between. The CDR3 is 12 amino acids. The CDR3, as DNA: TGTGCCAGCAGTGAAGCGCCGGGGACCCAGTACTTC. Protein: CASSEAPGTQYF.

The chain has TRBV7-9 and TRBJ2-7, with TRBD2 matching 15 bases. CDR3 length: 15 amino acids. Looked up from germline, CDR1 is SEHNR and CDR2 is FQNEAQ (reference sequence). With V trimmed by 4 bases and J by 5 bases, 3 bases remained unmatched. The CDR3 DNA follows: TGTGCCAGCAGCTCCCGGACTAGCGGGGGGGACGAGCAGTACTTC. Residues: CASSSRTSGGDEQYF.

The chain links TRBV4-3 to TRBJ2-1; 10 nucleotides match TRBD1. The CDR3 loop spans 16 amino acids. V gave up 3 bases and J gave up 7 bases; unmatched junction bases: 9. Per the germline V gene, CDR1 is LGHNA and CDR2 is YSLEER. CDR3 nucleotides: TGCGCCAGCAGCCAGATAGGGACAGGGGCCTTAAATGAGCAGTTCTTC. It translates to CASSQIGTGALNEQFF.

The V gene is TRBV5-6, the J gene TRBJ1-4, with 7 positions matching TRBD1. CDR1 and CDR2 from the germline V gene are SGHDT and YYEEEE. The CDR3 has 14 amino acids. Unmatched junction bases numbered 2, after V lost 0 bases and J lost 6 bases. CDR3 sequence (DNA): TGTGCCAGCAGCTTGGGACAGGGTTATGAAAAACTGTTTTTT. Its translation: CASSLGQGYEKLFF.

The chain joins TRBV19 to TRBJ1-5; tentative D call: TRBD1 (6 bases). V was pared by 1 base and J by 4 bases, with 11 bases between. Germline lookup yields CDR1 LNHDA and CDR2 SQIVND (reference sequence). The CDR3 is 15 residues long. In DNA form, the CDR3 reads TGTGCCAGTAGTATAGGAGACAGGCCAAATCAGCCCCAGCATTTT. It yields the protein CASSIGDRPNQPQHF. The full variable domain, in which reference TRBV19 and TRBJ1-5 provide the parts outside the CDR3, is DGGITQSPKYLFRKEGQNVTLSCEQNLNHDAMYWYRQDPGQGLRLIYYSQIVNDFQKGDIAEGYSVSREKKESFPLTVTSAQKNPTAFYLCASSIGDRPNQPQHFGDGTRLSIL.